This passage covers 32 T cell receptor beta chains from one sample sequenced in a study of blood T cell repertoires in COVID-19. Produced via immunoSEQ multiplex PCR; TCRdb's table is partial and in-frame only. The sample carries just under 150,000 clones, 89% recorded once. Sequenced material: peripheral blood. These receptors all come from a human donor in a cohort sampled during active COVID-19.

The V call is TRBV6-1, the J call TRBJ1-1, with D possibly TRBD1 on 6 matching bases. Trimming took 0 bases from V and 10 from J, leaving 9 bases between them. The germline CDR1 and CDR2 sequences are MNHNS and SASEGT. This CDR3 has 12 amino acids. CDR3 in amino acids: CASSEATGLAFF. CDR3 nucleotides: TGTGCCAGCAGTGAAGCTACAGGGTTAGCTTTCTTT.

J is TRBJ1-1 and V is TRBV2; perhaps TRBD1 as D (6 bases). There are 15 residues in the CDR3. Germline-derived CDR1 and CDR2 are SNHLY and FYNNEI. Trimming left V 4 bases short and J 1 base short, with 13 bases between. CDR3 residues: CASSANRATNTEAFF. For the CDR3, the DNA is TGTGCCAGCAGTGCCAACAGGGCCACGAACACTGAAGCTTTCTTT.

The V and J genes are TRBV27 and TRBJ1-1; D perhaps matches TRBD1 (5 bases). The CDR3 is made up of 13 amino acids. Germline V gene sequence: CDR1 MNHEY, CDR2 SMNVEV (reference sequence). V lost 1 base and J 7 bases, leaving 10 bases between the germline ends. The CDR3 DNA follows: TGTGCCAGCAGTTTATGGCAGGGCGTTGAAGCTTTCTTT. Amino acid sequence: CASSLWQGVEAFF.

The chain combines TRBV18 with TRBJ1-1; D not certain. Germline assignment: CDR1 KGHSH and CDR2 LQKENI. CDR3 length: 13 amino acids. Trimming removed 2 bases from V and 3 bases from J, with 7 bases in between. CDR3 sequence: CASSPVMYTEAFF. The CDR3, as DNA: TGTGCCAGCTCACCAGTTATGTACACTGAAGCTTTCTTT.

The chain employs TRBV5-8 and TRBJ1-2, with TRBD1 identical over 7 bases. The CDR3 runs 13 residues. Germline CDR1 SGHTS, CDR2 YDEGEE. The trim removed 2 bases at V and 4 bases at J, leaving 2 bases unmatched. CDR3 in DNA: TGTGCCAGCAGCTTTGCAGGGGGCTATGGCTACACCTTC. Its translation: CASSFAGGYGYTF.

The chain uses TRBV2 and TRBJ2-2, with D perhaps matching TRBD2 (5 bases). The V gene's germline CDR1 is SNHLY and CDR2 FYNNEI. This CDR3 spans 15 amino acids. Trimming cost V 4 bases and J 5 bases, with 14 bases left between them. CDR3 amino acids: CASSVRLSGTGELFF. The DNA for the CDR3 is TGTGCCAGCAGTGTGCGTCTGTCGGGGACCGGGGAGCTGTTTTTT.

The chain joins TRBV7-2 to TRBJ2-4, with D possibly being TRBD1 (6 bases). The CDR3 has 16 residues. Germline CDR1 is SGHTA and CDR2 is FQGNSA. Trimming left V 3 bases short and J 3 bases short, with 15 bases between. This chain's CDR3 is CASSFNRDQVKNIQYF. DNA for the CDR3: TGTGCCAGCAGCTTTAACAGGGATCAAGTCAAAAACATTCAGTACTTC.

The V call is TRBV4-3, the J call TRBJ1-6; 9 nucleotides agree with TRBD1. The CDR3 length is 16 residues. CDR1 LGHNA and CDR2 YSLEER come from the germline V gene. The junction had 6 bases not matched to a gene; V was cut back by 0 bases and J by 9 bases. DNA of the CDR3: TGCGCCAGCAGCCAAGAATTTGGGACAGGGTCTTCACCCCTCCACTTT. Encoded protein: CASSQEFGTGSSPLHF.

The rearrangement links TRBV27 to TRBJ2-3, with 9 bases identical to TRBD2. This CDR3 comprises 15 residues. The V and J ends lost 9 bases and 7 bases, in that order; junction bases with no gene match: 14. The germline V gene has CDR1 MNHEY and CDR2 SMNVEV (reference sequence). The DNA for the CDR3 is TGTGCCAGTGCCGAGCGGGGGGCAGGGGCCCATACGCAGTATTTT. Protein sequence: CASAERGAGAHTQYF.

In this sample, this clone turned up once. The chain recombines TRBV5-1 with TRBJ2-5, with TRBD2 matching over 8 bases. CDR1 is SGHRS and CDR2 is YFSETQ in the germline V gene. The trim removed 0 bases at V and 5 bases at J, leaving 9 bases unmatched. The CDR3 is 16 residues long. The CDR3 DNA sequence: TGCGCCAGCAGCTTGGTAGCGGGGCGTCTCTCGGAGACCCAGTACTTC. It yields the protein CASSLVAGRLSETQYF. The complete variable domain, with remaining parts taken from reference TRBV5-1 and TRBJ2-5, reads KAGVTQTPRYLIKTRGQQVTLSCSPISGHRSVSWYQQTPGQGLQFLFEYFSETQRNKGNFPGRFSGRQFSNSRSEMNVSTLELGDSALYLCASSLVAGRLSETQYFGPGTRLLVL.

CDR3 sequence reads: CASSQDKRSNYGYTF. CDR3 DNA sequence: TGCGCCAGCAGCCAAGATAAGCGGTCTAACTATGGCTACACCTTC. The rearrangement uses TRBV4-3 and TRBJ1-2; D unresolved. Germline-derived CDR1 and CDR2 are LGHNA and YSLEER. The ends were cut back, 0 bases at V and 0 bases at J, with 8 bases in the middle. The CDR3 totals 15 residues.

The chain couples TRBV6-1 to TRBJ1-6, with D possibly matching TRBD1 (5 bases). Looked up from germline, CDR1 is MNHNS and CDR2 is SASEGT. The length of the CDR3 is 20 residues. V lost 0 bases and J 0 bases, leaving 18 bases between the germline ends. The CDR3 here is CASSEAIWGHASSYNSPLHF. CDR3 DNA: TGTGCCAGCAGTGAAGCGATATGGGGCCACGCAAGCTCCTATAATTCACCCCTCCACTTT.

The chain uses TRBV11-2 and TRBJ1-1, with a possible D match to TRBD1 (6 bases). Per germline, CDR1 SGHAT and CDR2 FQNNGV. V was cut by 5 bases and J by 5 bases, with 15 bases left in between. The CDR3 has 14 residues. The CDR3 protein is CASSPSGGRTEAFF. Here the CDR3 DNA reads TGTGCCAGCAGCCCCTCGGGGGGGCGGACTGAAGCTTTCTTT. Variable domain in full (rest from reference TRBV11-2 and TRBJ1-1): EAGVAQSPRYKIIEKRQSVAFWCNPISGHATLYWYQQILGQGPKLLIQFQNNGVVDDSQLPKDRFSAERLKGVDSTLKIQPAKLEDSAVYLCASSPSGGRTEAFFGQGTRLTVV.

The gene calls are TRBV13 and TRBJ2-7; 8 positions match TRBD1. The J segment lost 3 bases and the V segment lost 3 bases, leaving 4 bases of the junction unmatched. The CDR3 has 14 residues. CDR1 and CDR2 from the germline V gene are PRHDT and FYEKMQ (reference sequence). DNA of the CDR3: TGTGCCAGCAGCTTGACAGGGGTTAACTACGAGCAGTACTTC. Translation: CASSLTGVNYEQYF.

V is TRBV7-3 and J is TRBJ2-7; D may be TRBD1 (6 bases). With 4 bases removed from V and 2 bases from J, the gap between germline ends came to 9 bases. The CDR3 length is 13 residues. Germline V lookup: CDR1 SGHTA, CDR2 FQGTGA. The CDR3 bases are TGTGCCAGCAGCTCCACAGGGCCCTACGAGCAGTACTTC. It codes for CASSSTGPYEQYF.

Only one count was recorded for this clone. This chain connects TRBV7-9 to TRBJ1-3; D is unresolved. Germline assignment: CDR1 SEHNR and CDR2 FQNEAQ (reference sequence). The CDR3 has 17 amino acids. The ends were cut back, 1 base at V and 0 bases at J, with 13 bases in the middle. For the CDR3, the DNA is TGTGCCAGCAGCTTAGATCAGGCAGGCCCCTCTGGAAACACCATATATTTT. It yields the protein CASSLDQAGPSGNTIYF.

The chain is built from TRBV7-9 and TRBJ1-1; no clear D gene. This CDR3 region has 15 residues. V lost 3 bases to trimming and J lost 1 base, with 12 bases between them. The germline gives CDR1 SEHNR, CDR2 FQNEAQ (reference sequence). The CDR3 region is CASSFPEGGNTEAFF. CDR3 in DNA: TGTGCCAGCAGCTTCCCCGAGGGCGGGAACACTGAAGCTTTCTTT.

J is TRBJ1-5 and V is TRBV7-8, with a tentative D call TRBD1 (6 bases). V was trimmed by 4 bases and J by 3 bases, leaving 10 bases between them. Germline CDR1 and CDR2: SGHVS and FQNEAQ. The CDR3 is 14 amino acids. CDR3: CASSSGDPNQPQHF. The CDR3 nucleotides read TGTGCCAGCAGCTCAGGGGACCCCAATCAGCCCCAGCATTTT.

The rearrangement links TRBV13 to TRBJ1-5, with 7 bases lining up with TRBD1. CDR1 PRHDT and CDR2 FYEKMQ come from the germline V gene (reference sequence). CDR3 size: 15 residues. The V segment lost 5 bases and the J segment 3 bases; nucleotides outside the gene matches: 7. This CDR3 is CASSKGTANNQPQHF. CDR3 sequence (DNA): TGTGCCAGCAGCAAGGGGACAGCGAACAATCAGCCCCAGCATTTT. Full variable domain (missing parts from reference TRBV13 and TRBJ1-5): AAGVIQSPRHLIKEKRETATLKCYPIPRHDTVYWYQQGPGQDPQFLISFYEKMQSDKGSIPDRFSAQQFSDYHSELNMSSLELGDSALYFCASSKGTANNQPQHFGDGTRLSIL.

The V call is TRBV4-2, the J call TRBJ1-1; no definite D call. There are 15 residues in the CDR3. Per germline, CDR1 LGHNA and CDR2 YNFKEQ. With 1 base removed from V and 0 bases from J, the gap between germline ends came to 9 bases. The CDR3 sequence: CASSQGSRMNTEAFF. The CDR3 DNA sequence: TGTGCCAGCAGCCAAGGGTCCAGAATGAACACTGAAGCTTTCTTT.

The V and J genes are TRBV7-9 and TRBJ2-1; TRBD2 aligns across 10 bases. V was clipped by 5 bases and J by 10 bases; unmatched bases: 20. The CDR3 totals 18 residues. Germline V CDR1 and CDR2: SEHNR, FQNEAQ (reference sequence). The CDR3 coding sequence is TGTGCCAGCAGCCCCAGGGGGTATAGCGGGGGGCCTGCCCCAGAGCAGTTCTTC. As protein: CASSPRGYSGGPAPEQFF.

The genes are TRBV10-1 and TRBJ1-1; 8 bases are a match to TRBD1. The CDR3 runs to 13 residues. V lost 4 bases, J lost 6 bases, and 4 bases stayed unmatched. From germline, CDR1 is WNHNN and CDR2 SYGVQD (reference sequence). DNA for the CDR3: TGCGCCAGCAGTGTGATACAGGGGGCTGAAGCTTTCTTT. It specifies CASSVIQGAEAFF.

This clone was detected a few times. V usage is TRBV5-1 and J usage is TRBJ2-2; the match to TRBD1 covers 7 bases. This CDR3 has 14 residues. V lost 4 bases, J lost 4 bases, and 4 bases stayed unmatched. CDR1 is SGHRS, CDR2 YFSETQ, per germline. CDR3 protein: CASSKGQSTGELFF. CDR3 coding DNA: TGCGCCAGCAGCAAGGGACAGAGCACCGGGGAGCTGTTTTTT.

The chain is built from TRBV5-4 and TRBJ1-2, with D uncertain. V was clipped by 3 bases and J by 5 bases, with 14 bases between them. Germline lookup yields CDR1 SGHNT and CDR2 YYREEE (reference sequence). The CDR3 loop spans 14 amino acids. CDR3 protein: CASSSPGEDYGYTF. In DNA form, the CDR3 reads TGTGCCAGCAGCTCACCGGGAGAAGATTATGGCTACACCTTC.

The CDR3 DNA reads TGTGCCAGCAGCTTAGAAGGGGGCCCCTACAATGAGCAGTTCTTC. As protein: CASSLEGGPYNEQFF. The chain links TRBV7-3 to TRBJ2-1; 7 nucleotides line up with TRBD1. CDR3 size: 15 residues. Germline V gene lookup returns CDR1 SGHTA and CDR2 FQGTGA. V was clipped by 2 bases and J by 2 bases; unmatched bases: 3.

CDR3 protein: CASSQVGGPPTQYF. The CDR3 region has the DNA TGTGCCAGCAGCCAAGTCGGCGGCCCGCCGACCCAGTACTTC. V gene TRBV3-1 (or the pseudogene TRBV3-2) combines with J gene TRBJ2-5; D not certain. The CDR3 covers 14 residues. Germline CDR1 LGHDT, CDR2 YNNKEL (reference sequence). Deletions cut 1 base from V and 7 bases from J, with 13 bases between.

The genes are TRBV3-1 (or the pseudogene TRBV3-2) and TRBJ2-1, with D possibly being TRBD2 (6 bases). V gave up 4 bases and J gave up 2 bases, with 15 bases separating them. Germline-derived CDR1 and CDR2 are LGHDT and YNNKEL (reference sequence). CDR3 length: 16 amino acids. The CDR3 here is CASSPQGGDPYNEQFF. CDR3 nucleotide sequence: TGTGCCAGCAGCCCCCAGGGCGGGGACCCCTACAATGAGCAGTTCTTC.

The chain has TRBV4-2 and TRBJ2-5, with 8 bases fitting TRBD2. The CDR3 spans 16 residues. V was clipped by 5 bases and J by 0 bases; unmatched bases: 8. Germline V gene data show CDR1 as LGHNA and CDR2 as YNFKEQ. CDR3 nucleotides: TGTGCCAGCAGCAGAGGACTAGCACACCACCAAGAGACCCAGTACTTC. It specifies CASSRGLAHHQETQYF.

The V and J genes are TRBV18 and TRBJ1-1; D gene uncertain. The CDR3 length is 16 residues. Germline values: CDR1 KGHSH, CDR2 LQKENI. V lost 0 bases, J lost 4 bases, and 15 bases lay in between. In DNA form, the CDR3 reads TGTGCCAGCTCACCACCGATTGTTACGCGGGCCACTGAAGCTTTCTTT. Residues: CASSPPIVTRATEAFF.

V usage is TRBV18 and J usage is TRBJ1-6, with TRBD1 as a possible D gene (6 bases). V lost 5 bases and J lost 5, with 13 bases in between. The CDR3 runs to 15 residues. Germline V CDR1 and CDR2: KGHSH, LQKENI. In DNA form, the CDR3 reads TGTGCCAGCTCATCTAAATGGACAGATAATTCACCCCTCCACTTT. Amino acids: CASSSKWTDNSPLHF.

The gene calls are TRBV28 and TRBJ1-1; 9 nucleotides agree with TRBD1. The CDR3 has 18 residues. The V gene's germline CDR1 is MDHEN and CDR2 SYDVKM. The J segment lost 7 bases and the V segment lost 6 bases, leaving 21 bases of the junction unmatched. The CDR3, as DNA: TGTGCCAGCAGATCCCAAACAGGGGGCGCGAGGCCCCGAAGTGAAGCTTTCTTT. Its protein is CASRSQTGGARPRSEAFF.

The chain recombines TRBV20-1 with TRBJ2-5, with D tentatively TRBD2 (5 bases). From germline, CDR1 is DFQATT and CDR2 SNEGSKA (reference sequence). There are 15 residues in the CDR3. The V end lost 6 bases, the J end lost 3 bases, and 20 bases lay between the germline ends. The CDR3 bases are TGCAGTGCCAGTAACCCCGGGGATTACAAAGAGACCCAGTACTTC. This codes for CSASNPGDYKETQYF.